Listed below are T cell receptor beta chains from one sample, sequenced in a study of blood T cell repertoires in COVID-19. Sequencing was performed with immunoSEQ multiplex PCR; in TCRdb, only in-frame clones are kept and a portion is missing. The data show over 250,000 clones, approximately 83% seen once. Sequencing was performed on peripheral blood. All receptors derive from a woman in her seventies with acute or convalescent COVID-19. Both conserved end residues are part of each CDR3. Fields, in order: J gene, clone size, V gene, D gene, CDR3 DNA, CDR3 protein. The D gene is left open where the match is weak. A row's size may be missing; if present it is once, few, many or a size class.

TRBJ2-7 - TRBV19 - TGTGCCAGTAGTATAGCGCACAGGGTATCAGCTTTCCCGTACTACGAGCAGTACTTC CASSIAHRVSAFPYYEQYF
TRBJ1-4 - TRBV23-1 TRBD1 TGCGCCAGCAGGGCGACAGGGGGCCAGATAGAAAAACTGTTTTTT CASRATGGQIEKLFF
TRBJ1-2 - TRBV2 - TGTGCCAGCAGGGCACTGACAGTCCTCTATGGCTACACCTTC CASRALTVLYGYTF
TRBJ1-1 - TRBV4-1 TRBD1 TGCGCCAGCAGCCAAGGCCCCCAGGGGGACCCTGGGGGTGAAGCTTTCTTT CASSQGPQGDPGGEAFF
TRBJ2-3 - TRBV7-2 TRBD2 TGTGCCAGCAGCTTGGAAGCTAGCGGGGGGGCTAGCACAGATACGCAGTATTTT CASSLEASGGASTDTQYF
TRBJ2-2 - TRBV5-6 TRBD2 TGTGCCAGCAGACAACTAGCGGGGAACACCGGGGAGCTGTTTTTT CASRQLAGNTGELFF
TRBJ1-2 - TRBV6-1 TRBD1 TGTGCCAGCAGTGAAACAGGGGGTGGCTACACCTTC CASSETGGGYTF
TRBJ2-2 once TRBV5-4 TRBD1 TGTGCCAGCAGCCGACAGGGTAGGAAGACCGGGGAGCTGTTTTTT CASSRQGRKTGELFF
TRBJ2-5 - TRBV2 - TGTGCCAGAGGGGGAGTGGAGTACTTC CARGGVEYF
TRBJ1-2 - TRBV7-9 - TGTGCCAGCAGCCGCGACAGGCCCTATGGCTACACCTTC CASSRDRPYGYTF
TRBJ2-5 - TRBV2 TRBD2 TGTGCCAGCAACCCGGGACTACAAGAGACCCAGTACTTC CASNPGLQETQYF
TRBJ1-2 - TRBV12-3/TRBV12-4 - TGTGCCAGCAGACCTGACGGGAACTATGGCTACACCTTC CASRPDGNYGYTF
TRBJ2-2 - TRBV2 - TGTGCCAGCAGTGGCCTAGCTAGGTCCGGGGAGCTGTTTTTT CASSGLARSGELFF
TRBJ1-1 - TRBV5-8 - TGTGCCAGCAGCACCAGACAGGTCAAGAACACTGAAGCTTTCTTT CASSTRQVKNTEAFF
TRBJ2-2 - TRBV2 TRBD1 TGTGCCAGTAGTACAGGGGTCCTAACCGGGGAGCTGTTTTTT CASSTGVLTGELFF
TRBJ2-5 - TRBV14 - TGTGCCAGCAGCCCCCCGAGGGCCAGGTCTGAGGAGACCCAGTACTTC CASSPPRARSEETQYF
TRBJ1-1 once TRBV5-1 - TGCGCCAGCAGCTTGACTAGAGGGACTGAAGCTTTCTTT CASSLTRGTEAFF
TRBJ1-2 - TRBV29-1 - TGCAGCGTCAACAGGGCTGGCTACACCTTC CSVNRAGYTF
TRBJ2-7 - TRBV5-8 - TGTGCCATGAAGCTTCTGGGGGGTCCCTACGAGCAGTACTTC CAMKLLGGPYEQYF
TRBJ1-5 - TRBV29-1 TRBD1 TGCAGCGTTGAAAGGGGGCCTGGTCAGCCCCAGCATTTT CSVERGPGQPQHF
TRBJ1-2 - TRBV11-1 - TGTGCCAGCAGCTTAAACGGGGACTATGGCTACACCTTC CASSLNGDYGYTF
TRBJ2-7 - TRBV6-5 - TGTGCCAGCAGGCACGGGTTCGACGAGCAGTACTTC CASRHGFDEQYF
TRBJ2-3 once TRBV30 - TGTGCCTGGAGTAACAAGGGGCGCCCAGATACGCAGTATTTT CAWSNKGRPDTQYF
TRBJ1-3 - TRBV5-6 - TGTGCCAGCAGCGATGGACAAGCTGTGAACACCATATATTTT CASSDGQAVNTIYF
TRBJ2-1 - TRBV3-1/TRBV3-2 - TGTGCCAGCAGCCACCTCGGAAGGAGGGGAAACAATGAGCAGTTCTTC CASSHLGRRGNNEQFF
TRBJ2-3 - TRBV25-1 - TGTGCCAGCAGTGCGGGGTTCACAGATACGCAGTATTTT CASSAGFTDTQYF
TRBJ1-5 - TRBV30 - TGTGCCTGGAGTGTACAGGAAAATCAGCCCCAGCATTTT CAWSVQENQPQHF
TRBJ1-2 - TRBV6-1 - TGTGCCAGCAGTGAAGCGCTACTGGCCCCAGGTGGTGGCTACACCTTC CASSEALLAPGGGYTF
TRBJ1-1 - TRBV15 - TGTGCCACCAGCCCAGAGGGGGTCAGGACCACTGAAGCTTTCTTT CATSPEGVRTTEAFF
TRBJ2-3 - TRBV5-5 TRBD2 TGTGCCAGCAGCTTGCGGACTAGCGCAGATACGCAGTATTTT CASSLRTSADTQYF
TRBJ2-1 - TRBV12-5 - TGTGCTAGTGGTTCTGCCCCGGGACTCCAGGGTGAGCAGTTCTTC CASGSAPGLQGEQFF
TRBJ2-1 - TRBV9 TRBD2 TGTGCCAGCAGCGTGACTAGCGGGGGGAAGCAGTTCTTC CASSVTSGGKQFF
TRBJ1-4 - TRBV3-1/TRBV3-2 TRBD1 TGTGCCAGCAGACCCGGGACAGGGCCTAATGAAAAACTGTTTTTT CASRPGTGPNEKLFF
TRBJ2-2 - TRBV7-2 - TGTGCCAGCAGTGTAGGGGGCGGGGAGCTGTTTTTT CASSVGGGELFF